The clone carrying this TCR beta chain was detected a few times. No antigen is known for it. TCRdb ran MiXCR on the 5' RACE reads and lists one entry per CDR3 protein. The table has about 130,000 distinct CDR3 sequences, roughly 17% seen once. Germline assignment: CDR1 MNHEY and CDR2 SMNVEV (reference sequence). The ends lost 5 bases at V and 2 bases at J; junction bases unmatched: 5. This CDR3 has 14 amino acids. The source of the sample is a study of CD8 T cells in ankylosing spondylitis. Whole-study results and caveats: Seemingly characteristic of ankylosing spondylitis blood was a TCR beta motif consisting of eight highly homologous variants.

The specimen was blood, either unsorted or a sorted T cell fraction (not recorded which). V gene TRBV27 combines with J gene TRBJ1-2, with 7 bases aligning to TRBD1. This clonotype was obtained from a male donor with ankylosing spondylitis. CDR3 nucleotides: TGTGCCAGCAGTGTGAAGGGGGCCAACTATGGCTACACCTTC. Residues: CASSVKGANYGYTF.